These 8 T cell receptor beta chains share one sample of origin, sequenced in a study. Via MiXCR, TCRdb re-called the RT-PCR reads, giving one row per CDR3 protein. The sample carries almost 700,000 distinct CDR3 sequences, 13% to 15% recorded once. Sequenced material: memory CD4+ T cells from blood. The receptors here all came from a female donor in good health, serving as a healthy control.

The CDR3 loop reads CASSAGGFSEKLFF. In DNA, the CDR3 is TGTGCCAGCAGCGCGGGGGGATTTAGCGAAAAACTGTTTTTT. The chain joins TRBV27 to TRBJ1-4, with TRBD1 as a possible D gene (5 bases). The CDR3 runs to 14 residues. Deletions cut 6 bases from V and 8 bases from J, with 16 bases between. The V gene's germline CDR1 is MNHEY and CDR2 SMNVEV (reference sequence).

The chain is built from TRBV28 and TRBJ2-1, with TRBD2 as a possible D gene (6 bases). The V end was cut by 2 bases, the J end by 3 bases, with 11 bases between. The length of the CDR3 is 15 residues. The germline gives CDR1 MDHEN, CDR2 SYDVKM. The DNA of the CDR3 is TGTGCCAGCAGTTTAGGGGGGAGAGTCTACAATGAGCAGTTCTTC. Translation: CASSLGGRVYNEQFF. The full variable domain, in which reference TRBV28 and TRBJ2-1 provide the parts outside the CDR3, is DVKVTQSSRYLVKRTGEKVFLECVQDMDHENMFWYRQDPGLGLRLIYFSYDVKMKEKGDIPEGYSVSREKKERFSLILESASTNQTSMYLCASSLGGRVYNEQFFGPGTRLTVL.

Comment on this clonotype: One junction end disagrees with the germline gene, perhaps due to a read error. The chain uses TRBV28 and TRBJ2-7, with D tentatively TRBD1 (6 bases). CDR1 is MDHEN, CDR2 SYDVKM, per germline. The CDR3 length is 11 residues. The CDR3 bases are TGTGCCAGCAGTTTATCCGGACAGAGCCTATTC. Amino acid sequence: CASSLSGQSLF.

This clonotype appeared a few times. This CDR3 reads CASSPTSGQTDTQYF. The DNA for the CDR3 is TGTGCCAGCAGCCCGACTAGCGGGCAAACAGATACGCAGTATTTT. This rearrangement joins TRBV6-2 or TRBV6-3 to TRBJ2-3, with 10 bases lining up with TRBD2. J gave up 3 bases and V 6 bases, and 6 bases lay outside the gene matches. CDR1 MNHEY and CDR2 SVGEGT come from the germline V gene. There are 15 residues in the CDR3.

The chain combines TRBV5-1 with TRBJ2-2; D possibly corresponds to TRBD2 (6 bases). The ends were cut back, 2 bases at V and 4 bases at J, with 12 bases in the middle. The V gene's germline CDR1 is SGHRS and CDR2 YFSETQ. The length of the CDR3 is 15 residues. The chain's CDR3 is CASSFGGVATGELFF. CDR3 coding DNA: TGCGCCAGCAGCTTCGGGGGAGTCGCCACCGGGGAGCTGTTTTTT.

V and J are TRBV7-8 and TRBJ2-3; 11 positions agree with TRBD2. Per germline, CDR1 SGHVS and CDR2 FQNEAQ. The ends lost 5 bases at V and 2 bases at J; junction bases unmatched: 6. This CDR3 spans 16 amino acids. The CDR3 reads CASSLRLAGTTDTQYF. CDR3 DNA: TGTGCCAGCAGCCTTAGACTAGCGGGAACCACAGATACGCAGTATTTT.

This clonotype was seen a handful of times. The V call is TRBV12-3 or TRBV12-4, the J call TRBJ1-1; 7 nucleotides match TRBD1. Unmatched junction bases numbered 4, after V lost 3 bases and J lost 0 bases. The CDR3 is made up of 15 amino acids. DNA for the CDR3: TGTGCCAGCAGTTTCTGGGGACAGTTGAACACTGAAGCTTTCTTT. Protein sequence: CASSFWGQLNTEAFF.

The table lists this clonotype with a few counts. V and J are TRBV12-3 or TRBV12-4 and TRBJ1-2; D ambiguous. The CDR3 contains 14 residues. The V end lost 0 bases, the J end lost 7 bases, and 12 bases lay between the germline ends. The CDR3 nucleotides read TGTGCCAGCAGTTTAGCGCGAAGGCAAAGTGGCTACACCTTC. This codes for CASSLARRQSGYTF.